Presented here are 20 T cell receptor beta chains from one specimen sequenced in a study of T cell responses to AZD1222 COVID-19 vaccine. The data were produced by immunoSEQ multiplex PCR, yet TCRdb's version contains in-frame clones alone and is incomplete. The profile shows fewer than 200,000 clones, approximately 92% of them singletons. Sequencing was performed on peripheral blood, taken on day 0 of AZD1222 vaccination. The source is an adult in good health.

The CDR3 coding sequence is TGTGCCAGCAGCTTAGCGACACTCCGACTAGCGGGACAAGAGACCCAGTACTTC. Its protein product is CASSLATLRLAGQETQYF. The gene calls are TRBV7-9 and TRBJ2-5, with 11 bases aligning to TRBD2. Per germline, CDR1 SEHNR and CDR2 FQNEAQ (reference sequence). V was clipped by 0 bases and J by 2 bases; unmatched bases: 8. CDR3 length equals 18 residues.

This rearrangement joins TRBV28 to TRBJ1-1; TRBD1 might be the D (5 bases). The CDR3 runs to 15 residues. CDR1 is MDHEN and CDR2 is SYDVKM in the germline V gene. The V end lost 8 bases, the J end lost 4 bases, and 20 bases lay between the germline ends. The CDR3 DNA follows: TGTGCCAGCGGCGAATTATATAAGAGGGGCACTGAAGCTTTCTTT. It is translated as CASGELYKRGTEAFF.

J is TRBJ2-7 and V is TRBV4-2; D may be TRBD2 (6 bases). Trimming took off 0 bases at V and 0 bases at J, with 15 bases between the two ends. CDR1 is LGHNA, CDR2 YNFKEQ, per germline. The CDR3 length is 17 residues. CDR3 amino acids: CASSQEEGSGDSYEQYF. The CDR3 nucleotides are TGTGCCAGCAGCCAAGAGGAGGGCAGCGGCGACTCCTACGAGCAGTACTTC.

The V call is TRBV3-1 (or the pseudogene TRBV3-2), the J call TRBJ2-7; D is perhaps TRBD2 (5 bases). The length of the CDR3 is 15 residues. CDR1 LGHDT and CDR2 YNNKEL come from the germline V gene (reference sequence). Trimming removed 0 bases at V and 3 bases at J, with 12 bases between. CDR3 nucleotides: TGTGCCAGCAGCCAAGATCTCGGACTCAACTACGAGCAGTACTTC. Amino acid sequence: CASSQDLGLNYEQYF.

This sequence joins TRBV7-9 and TRBJ1-2; 9 bases line up with TRBD1. The junction had 11 bases not matched to a gene; V was cut back by 5 bases and J by 7 bases. CDR1 and CDR2 from the germline V gene are SEHNR and FQNEAQ (reference sequence). This CDR3 has 15 residues. The CDR3 region is CASSNRGQGLTGYTF. CDR3 sequence (DNA): TGTGCCAGCAGCAACCGTGGACAGGGGTTGACTGGCTACACCTTC.

The V gene is TRBV28, the J gene TRBJ1-1; 8 nucleotides line up with TRBD1. Germline V gene sequence: CDR1 MDHEN, CDR2 SYDVKM. The CDR3 extends over 18 amino acids. V was clipped by 2 bases and J by 4 bases; unmatched bases: 15. CDR3 residues: CASSLVDRGSLGGTEAFF. CDR3 DNA sequence: TGTGCCAGCAGTTTAGTCGACAGGGGCTCTTTAGGAGGCACTGAAGCTTTCTTT.

This sequence joins TRBV28 and TRBJ1-2; D not resolved. The CDR3 totals 15 residues. Germline CDR1 MDHEN, CDR2 SYDVKM. Trimming took 5 bases from V and 3 from J, leaving 16 bases between them. The CDR3 DNA reads TGTGCCAGCAGTCTACCGCGGGTAGCCGACTATGGCTACACCTTC. It codes for CASSLPRVADYGYTF.

The genes are TRBV19 and TRBJ1-2; D is uncertain. Germline-derived CDR1 and CDR2 are LNHDA and SQIVND (reference sequence). V lost 5 bases and J 2 bases, leaving 15 bases between the germline ends. The length of the CDR3 is 15 residues. CDR3 loop: CASSHTVLGNYGYTF. CDR3 sequence (DNA): TGTGCCAGTAGTCATACAGTGCTAGGAAACTATGGCTACACCTTC. The full variable domain, its missing parts supplied by reference TRBV19 and TRBJ1-2, is DGGITQSPKYLFRKEGQNVTLSCEQNLNHDAMYWYRQDPGQGLRLIYYSQIVNDFQKGDIAEGYSVSREKKESFPLTVTSAQKNPTAFYLCASSHTVLGNYGYTFGSGTRLTVV.

The J gene is TRBJ1-6, the V gene TRBV13; D call uncertain. Germline CDR1 reads PRHDT; CDR2 reads FYEKMQ (reference sequence). The CDR3 is 16 residues long. V was cut by 0 bases and J by 7 bases, with 13 bases left in between. The CDR3 is CASSLGAGSVNSPLHF. DNA of the CDR3: TGTGCCAGCAGCTTAGGGGCCGGGTCAGTCAATTCACCCCTCCACTTT.

The V and J genes are TRBV18 and TRBJ1-1, with TRBD1 matching over 7 bases. V lost 1 base, J lost 1 base, and 6 bases stayed unmatched. The CDR3 spans 16 residues. Germline V CDR1 and CDR2: KGHSH, LQKENI. CDR3 sequence: CASSPLLQGSNTEAFF. The DNA for the CDR3 is TGTGCCAGCTCACCACTACTACAGGGGTCGAACACTGAAGCTTTCTTT.

This clone showed up just once. V gene TRBV2 combines with J gene TRBJ2-5, with 8 bases aligning to TRBD1. Germline CDR1 reads SNHLY; CDR2 reads FYNNEI. Trimming at V came to 5 bases and at J to 5 bases, leaving 10 bases not matched to a gene. This CDR3 comprises 15 residues. The CDR3 loop is CASSFHRGKEETQYF. The CDR3 DNA sequence: TGTGCCAGCAGTTTCCACAGGGGGAAAGAGGAGACCCAGTACTTC.

This clone came up a few times. J is TRBJ1-5 and V is TRBV11-2; D gene ambiguous. The CDR3 extends over 13 amino acids. Per the germline V gene, CDR1 is SGHAT and CDR2 is FQNNGV. The ends were cut back, 4 bases at V and 7 bases at J, with 11 bases in the middle. The CDR3 DNA sequence: TGTGCCAGCAGCTCGGGTCTGGTCCAGCCCCAGCATTTT. It is translated as CASSSGLVQPQHF.

The chain has TRBV6-1 and TRBJ1-1; TRBD1 aligns across 7 bases. The trim removed 3 bases at V and 4 bases at J, leaving 5 bases unmatched. Germline V gene lookup returns CDR1 MNHNS and CDR2 SASEGT. This CDR3 spans 14 amino acids. The CDR3 loop reads CASSDQGGSTEAFF. CDR3 nucleotide sequence: TGTGCCAGCAGTGACCAGGGGGGAAGCACTGAAGCTTTCTTT.

The chain employs TRBV19 and TRBJ2-1; TRBD2 agrees at 12 bases. The CDR3 extends over 15 amino acids. J lost 4 bases, V lost 6 bases, and 4 bases had no gene match. Germline CDR1 reads LNHDA; CDR2 reads SQIVND (reference sequence). The CDR3 spells CASSTGTSGYNEQFF. The CDR3 nucleotides read TGTGCCAGTAGCACCGGGACTAGCGGGTACAATGAGCAGTTCTTC.

The chain links TRBV7-3 to TRBJ2-1; D remains ambiguous. CDR3 size: 14 residues. Germline V gene sequence: CDR1 SGHTA, CDR2 FQGTGA. Trimming cost V 6 bases and J 15 bases, with 24 bases left between them. The CDR3 coding sequence is TGTGCCAGCAGTGTCTACCTGGATGCGAGTGCTATGTTCTTC. The encoded protein is CASSVYLDASAMFF.

The chain carries TRBV5-1 and TRBJ2-5; tentative D call: TRBD2 (6 bases). Germline assignment: CDR1 SGHRS and CDR2 YFSETQ. The CDR3 has 17 amino acids. V was trimmed by 4 bases and J by 4 bases, leaving 23 bases between them. CDR3 loop: CASSPGAVGRVGETQYF. The CDR3 DNA follows: TGCGCCAGCAGCCCGGGAGCTGTGGGGCGTGTCGGAGAGACCCAGTACTTC.

The table lists this clone with a count of one. The chain combines TRBV30 with TRBJ2-5, with a tentative D call TRBD1 (5 bases). The germline V gene has CDR1 GTSNPN and CDR2 SVGIG (reference sequence). Trimming cost V 5 bases and J 7 bases, with 14 bases left between them. The CDR3 totals 12 residues. CDR3 sequence reads: CAWGLSRGTQYF. CDR3 sequence (DNA): TGTGCCTGGGGCCTTTCAAGGGGGACCCAGTACTTC.

J is TRBJ1-2 and V is TRBV5-4; 7 bases map to TRBD1. The ends lost 4 bases at V and 10 bases at J; junction bases unmatched: 19. Germline V lookup: CDR1 SGHNT, CDR2 YYREEE (reference sequence). The CDR3 is made up of 16 amino acids. In nucleotides, the CDR3 is TGTGCCAGCAGCGCAGGGGGGGGCTGGATCCTTAACAACTACACCTTC. It codes for CASSAGGGWILNNYTF.

J is TRBJ1-5 and V is TRBV6-2 or TRBV6-3; the match to TRBD1 covers 7 bases. This CDR3 is built from 16 residues. V lost 2 bases and J lost 0; bases outside the gene matches: 4. CDR1 and CDR2 (germline): MNHEY, SVGEGT. The DNA for the CDR3 is TGTGCCAGCAGTTACGGGGGGACAGTTAGCAATCAGCCCCAGCATTTT. This gives the protein CASSYGGTVSNQPQHF.

This clone showed up just a few times. CDR3 nucleotide sequence: TGTGCCAGCAGTTTTGGGGGCAGGGGAGGTGGCTACACCTTC. It is translated as CASSFGGRGGGYTF. The chain is built from TRBV27 and TRBJ1-2; D may be TRBD1 (6 bases). The CDR3 length is 14 residues. Germline-derived CDR1 and CDR2 are MNHEY and SMNVEV (reference sequence). V was trimmed by 3 bases and J by 7 bases, leaving 15 bases between them.